Listed below are T cell receptor beta chains from one sample, sequenced in a study of T cell responses to AZD1222 COVID-19 vaccine. Measured with immunoSEQ multiplex PCR; TCRdb has only the in-frame clones, and not every one. The table records under 150,000 clones, approximately 94% of them present only once. The specimen was peripheral blood, collected on day 0 of AZD1222 vaccination. The receptors shown here come from an adult in good health. Each CDR3 is given with its conserved first and last residue. Fields, in order: D gene, CDR3 length, J gene, V gene, CDR3 protein, CDR3 DNA. A D gene is named only where the DNA matches it firmly.

d_gene: .
len: 14
j_gene: TRBJ2-1
v_gene: TRBV27
CDR3aa: CASSSTGLYNEQFF
CDR3nt: TGTGCCAGCAGTTCAACGGGACTTTACAATGAGCAGTTCTTC

d_gene: .
len: 15
j_gene: TRBJ2-2
v_gene: TRBV19
CDR3aa: CASSIGTANTGELFF
CDR3nt: TGTGCCAGTAGTATCGGGACCGCGAACACCGGGGAGCTGTTTTTT

d_gene: .
len: 13
j_gene: TRBJ1-1
v_gene: TRBV12-3/TRBV12-4
CDR3aa: CASSLKGTTEAFF
CDR3nt: TGTGCCAGCAGTTTAAAGGGTACAACTGAAGCTTTCTTT

d_gene: .
len: 12
j_gene: TRBJ1-1
v_gene: TRBV7-3
CDR3aa: CASSSWNTEAFF
CDR3nt: TGTGCCAGCAGCTCGTGGAACACTGAAGCTTTCTTT

d_gene: TRBD2
len: 16
j_gene: TRBJ2-1
v_gene: TRBV2
CDR3aa: CASSEEAGWGFSEQFF
CDR3nt: TGTGCCAGCAGTGAAGAAGCGGGATGGGGTTTTAGTGAGCAGTTCTTC

d_gene: .
len: 13
j_gene: TRBJ1-2
v_gene: TRBV7-9
CDR3aa: CASSPRTSYGYTF
CDR3nt: TGTGCCAGCAGCCCCCGGACTTCCTATGGCTACACCTTC

d_gene: .
len: 15
j_gene: TRBJ1-1
v_gene: TRBV2
CDR3aa: CASRTGVGFNTEAFF
CDR3nt: TGTGCCAGCAGGACGGGGGTGGGATTTAACACTGAAGCTTTCTTT

d_gene: .
len: 13
j_gene: TRBJ1-5
v_gene: TRBV6-4
CDR3aa: CASSEEAGQPQHF
CDR3nt: TGTGCCAGCAGTGAAGAGGCAGGACAGCCCCAGCATTTT

d_gene: .
len: 15
j_gene: TRBJ1-4
v_gene: TRBV28
CDR3aa: CASTPGGRKNEKLFF
CDR3nt: TGTGCCAGCACCCCCGGGGGGCGGAAGAATGAAAAACTGTTTTTT

d_gene: TRBD1
len: 16
j_gene: TRBJ1-3
v_gene: TRBV19
CDR3aa: CASSIGTGLSGNTIYF
CDR3nt: TGTGCCAGTAGTATCGGGACAGGGCTCTCTGGAAACACCATATATTTT

d_gene: .
len: 14
j_gene: TRBJ1-5
v_gene: TRBV30
CDR3aa: CAWTQASTNQPQHF
CDR3nt: TGTGCCTGGACGCAGGCCTCGACCAATCAGCCCCAGCATTTT

d_gene: .
len: 20
j_gene: TRBJ2-7
v_gene: TRBV7-6
CDR3aa: CASSLKGTGTSPSGSYEQYF
CDR3nt: TGTGCCAGCAGCTTAAAAGGGACCGGGACAAGTCCCTCGGGCTCCTACGAGCAGTACTTC

d_gene: .
len: 13
j_gene: TRBJ1-2
v_gene: TRBV28
CDR3aa: CASSLAYAYGYTF
CDR3nt: TGTGCCAGCAGTCTCGCGTACGCCTATGGCTACACCTTC

d_gene: .
len: 11
j_gene: TRBJ2-7
v_gene: TRBV28
CDR3aa: CASSGNYEQYF
CDR3nt: TGTGCCAGCAGTGGGAACTACGAGCAGTACTTC

d_gene: .
len: 13
j_gene: TRBJ1-3
v_gene: TRBV30
CDR3aa: CAWSVLAGNTIYF
CDR3nt: TGTGCCTGGAGTGTACTTGCTGGAAACACCATATATTTT

d_gene: .
len: 17
j_gene: TRBJ2-2
v_gene: TRBV5-4
CDR3aa: CASSLEDEPLASGELFF
CDR3nt: TGTGCCAGCAGCTTGGAAGATGAGCCCCTAGCGTCCGGGGAGCTGTTTTTT

d_gene: TRBD1
len: 15
j_gene: TRBJ1-1
v_gene: TRBV5-4
CDR3aa: CASSQGQGMNTEAFF
CDR3nt: TGTGCCAGCAGCCAAGGACAGGGGATGAACACTGAAGCTTTCTTT